A selection of T cell receptor beta chains follows, all from one sample in a study of metastatic and nonmetastatic thyroid tumors. TCRdb re-clonotyped the PCR reads via MiXCR. The profile covers approximately 35,000 clones, with 11% appearing a single time and approximately 16% taken by the ten largest. The sample comprised blood. Every receptor here comes from a female donor with papillary thyroid cancer or a benign thyroid nodule (not recorded which). Some clones in this sample may be carry-over from other donors' samples. CDR3s include the opening cysteine and the closing phenylalanine or tryptophan. The D gene is left open where the match is weak. Clone size, where shown, is once, few, many, or a class for clones that have expanded.

NA	NA	TRBV9	TRBJ2-7	TGTGCCAGCAGCCCCACCGGGACGGCTTCCTACGAGCAGTACTTC	CASSPTGTASYEQYF
TRBD2	many	TRBV20-1	TRBJ2-5	TGCAGTGCTAGGTCTAGCGGGAGAAAGGGGCAAGAGACCCAGTACTTC	CSARSSGRKGQETQYF
NA	many	TRBV20-1	TRBJ2-7	TGCAGTGCTAGTTATCCCTCCTACGAGCAGTACTTC	CSASYPSYEQYF
TRBD2	many	TRBV7-9	TRBJ2-1	TGTGCCAGCAGCTTAGGTTCCCAAATAGCGGGAGGCCTCTGGGATGAGCAGTTCTTC	CASSLGSQIAGGLWDEQFF
TRBD2	NA	TRBV7-2	TRBJ2-7	TGTGCCAGCAGCTTAGGGGGTAGCGGGGCCTACGAGCAGTACTTC	CASSLGGSGAYEQYF
TRBD1	NA	TRBV7-3	TRBJ2-3	TGTGCCAGCAGCACAAAACGGACAGGAGGTAGCGCAGATACGCAGTATTTT	CASSTKRTGGSADTQYF
TRBD2	NA	TRBV4-2	TRBJ2-3	TGTGCCAGCAGCGGGACTAGCGGGAGGACCTTCACAGATACGCAGTATTTT	CASSGTSGRTFTDTQYF
TRBD1	many	TRBV24-1	TRBJ2-7	TGTGCCACCAGTGATTCAAGACAGGGATTGGGCTACGAGCAGTACTTC	CATSDSRQGLGYEQYF
TRBD1	NA	TRBV7-3	TRBJ2-3	TGTGCCAGCAGCTTTCAGGGGGAGCGGCAGTATTTT	CASSFQGERQYF
TRBD1	many	TRBV29-1	TRBJ2-2	TGCAGCGTTGAGTACTCCGGGACAGGGAACACCGGGGAGCTGTTTTTT	CSVEYSGTGNTGELFF
NA	NA	TRBV12-3/TRBV12-4	TRBJ2-1	TGTGCCAGTAGCGCCTGGGCAGTCGGTCGGGATGAGCAGTTCTTC	CASSAWAVGRDEQFF
NA	few	TRBV11-2	TRBJ1-5	TGTGCCAGCAGCTTAGTAGGGGATCAGCCCCAGCATTTT	CASSLVGDQPQHF
NA	few	TRBV7-6	TRBJ2-2	TGTGCCAGCAGCTTAGGAGGGGCCAACACCGGGGAGCTGTTTTTT	CASSLGGANTGELFF
NA	few	TRBV6-2/TRBV6-3	TRBJ1-2	TGTGCCAGTAGCCCCTACGGTGAGGGCTACACCTTC	CASSPYGEGYTF
TRBD1	many	TRBV7-6	TRBJ1-1	TGTGCCAACCGGGACAGGGAGATATGGTCGATGAACACTGAAGCTTTCTTT	CANRDREIWSMNTEAFF
NA	many	TRBV28	TRBJ1-1	TGTGCCAGCAGTCTCCCCCCAGGGCCGGGAGCTTTCTTT	CASSLPPGPGAFF
TRBD2	many	TRBV5-4	TRBJ2-1	TGTGCCAGCAGCTTGTCCAGCGGGAGTTCCAATGAGCAGTTCTTC	CASSLSSGSSNEQFF
NA	many	TRBV28	TRBJ1-6	TGTGCCAGCACCCCGGGGGGGGTCGCCGGCTATAATTCACCCCTCCACTTT	CASTPGGVAGYNSPLHF
TRBD1	NA	TRBV6-1	TRBJ2-3	TGTGCCAGCAGTCCAAGGACAGGGAGTCCAGATACGCAGTATTTT	CASSPRTGSPDTQYF
NA	many	TRBV29-1	TRBJ2-1	TGCAGCGTTGAAGCGTCGGGACTTCAAAAGGGGCAGTTCTTC	CSVEASGLQKGQFF
TRBD2	many	TRBV11-2	TRBJ2-1	TGTGCCAGCAGCTTAGACCAGGGGCTAGCGGGAGTCCATGAGCAGTTCTTC	CASSLDQGLAGVHEQFF
NA	NA	TRBV30	TRBJ1-1	TGTGCCTGGAGTCAGGGGATCATGAACACTGAAGCTTTCTTT	CAWSQGIMNTEAFF
TRBD1	many	TRBV4-2	TRBJ2-7	TGTGCCAGCAGCCAAGATCTGGGACAGGGAAGCGAGCAGTACTTC	CASSQDLGQGSEQYF
TRBD1	many	TRBV20-1	TRBJ2-5	TGCAGTGCTAGTAGTTTACAGGGGATCTACCAAGAGACCCAGTACTTC	CSASSLQGIYQETQYF
NA	many	TRBV24-1	TRBJ2-3	TGTGCCACCAGTGATCTAAAGACCCAAGATACGCAGTATTTT	CATSDLKTQDTQYF
NA	many	TRBV6-5	TRBJ2-6	TGTGCCAGCAGTTACGTGGCAGGAGCTGGGGCCAACGTCCTGACTTTC	CASSYVAGAGANVLTF
NA	NA	TRBV2	TRBJ2-7	TGTGCCAGCAGGGGGCTGTACGAGCAGTACTTC	CASRGLYEQYF
TRBD1	medium-sized	TRBV6-5	TRBJ1-3	TGTGCCAGCAGTTACTCGACCCAGGGGGCTTCTGGAAACACCATATATTTT	CASSYSTQGASGNTIYF
NA	many	TRBV7-2	TRBJ2-3	TGTGCCAGCAGCCCCGTTTTAGAAGGGCAGTATTTT	CASSPVLEGQYF
NA	many	TRBV9	TRBJ1-1	TGTGCCAGCAGCTATGGCTCCGGCCACACTGAAGCTTTCTTT	CASSYGSGHTEAFF
NA	many	TRBV2	TRBJ2-7	TGTGCCAGCAGTGAAGACATGATCTCCTACGAGCAGTACTTC	CASSEDMISYEQYF
NA	many	TRBV4-2	TRBJ2-1	TGTGCCAGCAGCCAAGAAGCAACAGCGGGCGTATACAATGAGCAGTTCTTC	CASSQEATAGVYNEQFF
TRBD2	many	TRBV30	TRBJ2-2	TGTGCCCGGAGTGGTGGGAGGGACACCGGGGAGCTGTTTTTT	CARSGGRDTGELFF
NA	many	TRBV30	TRBJ2-5	TGTGCCTGGAAGGGGGGGGGAGAGACCCAGTACTTC	CAWKGGGETQYF
NA	many	TRBV2	TRBJ2-7	TGTGCCACCCATCTTCGGACCTACGAGCAGTACTTC	CATHLRTYEQYF
NA	medium-sized	TRBV6-2/TRBV6-3	TRBJ2-2	TGTGCCAGCAGTTACTCCGTCCGGCATAGTAGCCCCGGGGAGCTGTTTTTT	CASSYSVRHSSPGELFF
NA	many	TRBV24-1	TRBJ2-4	TGTGCCACCAGCCCGGCCCCGGCAGGGCCCGACATTCAGTACTTC	CATSPAPAGPDIQYF
NA	many	TRBV6-1	TRBJ2-2	TGTGCCAGCAGCCGTCAGGGAGACTCAATGAACACCGGGGAGCTGTTTTTT	CASSRQGDSMNTGELFF
TRBD1	NA	TRBV11-3	TRBJ1-5	TGTGCCAGCAGCCCCGACCGGACAGGGGCCTATCAGCCCCAGCATTTT	CASSPDRTGAYQPQHF
NA	few	TRBV6-1	TRBJ2-7	TGTGCCAGCAGTGATGGTCCGGATCCTTCCTGGGAGCAGTACTTC	CASSDGPDPSWEQYF
NA	NA	TRBV30	TRBJ2-2	TGTGCCTGGAGTGTGGGGAGCGGGGAGCTGTTTTTT	CAWSVGSGELFF
NA	few	TRBV2	TRBJ1-6	TGTGCCAGCAGTTTGGCAGGGGAGGAAAATTCACCCCTCCACTTT	CASSLAGEENSPLHF
TRBD2	many	TRBV4-2	TRBJ2-7	TGTGCCAGCAGCCAAGGTCCTAGCGGGAGTATCTACGAGCAGTACTTC	CASSQGPSGSIYEQYF
TRBD2	many	TRBV10-3	TRBJ2-7	TGTGCCATCAGTGGGTCCGGGACTAGCGGGTGGGAGCAGTACTTC	CAISGSGTSGWEQYF
NA	many	TRBV9	TRBJ1-5	TGTGCCAGTGGCAATCAGCCCCAGCATTTT	CASGNQPQHF
NA	many	TRBV10-2	TRBJ2-7	TGCGCCAGCAGTGAGCGGGATGTGGGCAGCCCTAGGGTTGAGCAGTACTTC	CASSERDVGSPRVEQYF
NA	few	TRBV28	TRBJ2-5	TGTGCCAGCAGTTCAGACCGTGACTCTTCTTTAGAGACCCAGTACTTC	CASSSDRDSSLETQYF
NA	NA	TRBV27	TRBJ2-7	TGTGCCAGCAGTGCCCTGGGGATAAACGAGCAGTACTTC	CASSALGINEQYF
NA	many	TRBV5-4	TRBJ1-2	TGTGCCAGCAGCTTGGCCGGGACGTCAGCTAACTATGGCTACACCTTC	CASSLAGTSANYGYTF
TRBD1	many	TRBV2	TRBJ1-1	TGTGCCAGCAGTGAATTCCCAGGGGGAGGCGAAGCTTTCTTT	CASSEFPGGGEAFF
NA	few	TRBV19	TRBJ1-1	TGTGCCAGTAGTATATCCGGGACTACGAACACTGAAGCTTTCTTT	CASSISGTTNTEAFF
TRBD2	many	TRBV7-2	TRBJ2-3	TGTGCCAGCAGCTTGGCGCGGGAGGGCCTAAATACGCAGTATTTT	CASSLAREGLNTQYF
TRBD1	many	TRBV6-1	TRBJ2-2	TGTGCCAGCAGCTTGGGACAGGGGTTTTTGTCCGGGGAGCTGTTTTTT	CASSLGQGFLSGELFF
NA	many	TRBV6-1	TRBJ2-2	TGTGCCAGCAAGCTCGGGGAGAGAGCCGGGGAGCTGTTTTTT	CASKLGERAGELFF
NA	NA	TRBV5-4	TRBJ2-2	TGTGCCAGCAGCTTTGAGGGGGGAGGTCCAGTGGCCGGGGAGCTGTTTTTT	CASSFEGGGPVAGELFF
NA	many	TRBV12-3/TRBV12-4	TRBJ2-3	TGTGCCAGCAGTTTCCGCGGGGACCGAGATACGCAGTATTTT	CASSFRGDRDTQYF
TRBD1	many	TRBV20-1	TRBJ2-1	TGCAGTGCGATTGACAGGGGAAATGAGCGGTTCTTC	CSAIDRGNERFF
NA	many	TRBV11-2	TRBJ1-2	TGTGCCAGCAGCAGGCGGGTACAGAACTATGGCTACACCTTC	CASSRRVQNYGYTF
NA	NA	TRBV3-1	TRBJ1-1	TGTGCCAGCAGCAAGGGGCAGACGAACACTGAAGCTTTCTTT	CASSKGQTNTEAFF
NA	many	TRBV7-2	TRBJ1-1	TGTGCCAGCAGCTTAGCGGGTAGGGCTAAAGCTTTCTTT	CASSLAGRAKAFF